This note documents a single T cell receptor (beta chain) sequence. These data come from a study of blood T cell repertoires in COVID-19. Study-level background: The United States, Italy and Spain were the sources of the acute and convalescent COVID-19 samples. T cells, B-cell-depleted T cells, or PBMCs provided the cDNA or gDNA that served as material.

CDR1 and CDR2 from the germline V gene are LNHDA and SQIVND (reference sequence). V shed 6 bases and J shed 2 bases, with 17 bases lying between them. The CDR3 contains 15 residues. Per the original data handling: Nucleated cell counts were estimated from reference gene primer amplification. Profiling relied on immunoSEQ multiplex PCR, and the TCRdb table lists in-frame clones only, not all of them. V, J and clone size are those of that table, while D and trimming were read from the DNA. The data show approximately 130,000 clones, approximately 77% seen once. The gene calls are TRBV19 and TRBJ2-7; D might be TRBD1 (9 bases). The clonotype comes from an older man with acute or convalescent COVID-19. Material: peripheral blood. CDR3 sequence: CASRVAGQGPYEQYF. DNA for the CDR3: TGTGCCAGTAGAGTAGCGGGACAGGGCCCCTACGAGCAGTACTTC.